Listed below are T cell receptor beta chains from one sample, sequenced in a study of response to subunit inactivated influenza vaccine. TCRdb called the RT-PCR reads again in MiXCR, with one record for every CDR3 protein. Among roughly 780,000 distinct CDR3 sequences listed, about a fifth were seen once. The specimen was PBMCs from blood, collected 4 to 6 days after vaccination. Every receptor here comes from a man aged 50-59 years who received an inactivated influenza vaccine. CDR3s include the opening cysteine and the closing phenylalanine or tryptophan. Fields, in order: J gene, clone size, CDR3 length, D gene, V gene, CDR3 protein, CDR3 DNA. A D gene is named only where the DNA matches it firmly. Size values are once, few and many counts, or a class for expanded clones, and some rows have none.

TRBJ2-2 | NA | 15 | NA | TRBV7-8 | CASSLVGSSTGELFF | TGTGCCAGCAGCTTAGTCGGCAGCAGTACCGGGGAGCTGTTTTTT
TRBJ1-1 | NA | 13 | NA | TRBV7-2 | CASSPFAGSEAFF | TGTGCCAGCAGCCCTTTCGCAGGCTCTGAAGCTTTCTTT
TRBJ1-1 | NA | 14 | NA | TRBV6-1 | CASSPDMVYTEAFF | TGTGCCAGCAGCCCCGATATGGTTTACACTGAAGCTTTCTTT
TRBJ2-5 | NA | 15 | NA | TRBV7-9 | CAGSLAPGRQETQYF | TGTGCCGGCAGCTTAGCCCCGGGACGGCAAGAGACCCAGTACTTC
TRBJ2-1 | NA | 15 | NA | TRBV10-3 | CAISESWHKYNEQFF | TGTGCCATCAGTGAGTCGTGGCATAAATACAATGAGCAGTTCTTC
TRBJ2-5 | NA | 15 | TRBD2 | TRBV7-2 | CASSLVGTSRETQYF | TGTGCCAGCAGCTTAGTCGGGACTAGCAGGGAGACCCAGTACTTC
TRBJ2-7 | few | 15 | TRBD2 | TRBV27 | CASSFERESSYEQYF | TGTGCCAGCAGCTTTGAGCGGGAGAGCTCCTACGAGCAGTACTTC
TRBJ2-2 | NA | 15 | NA | TRBV5-1 | CASSEGQPNTGELFF | TGCGCCAGCAGCGAGGGACAACCGAACACCGGGGAGCTGTTTTTT
TRBJ2-5 | NA | 12 | NA | TRBV6-2/TRBV6-3 | CASAQGGETQYF | TGTGCCAGCGCTCAGGGTGGCGAGACCCAGTACTTC
TRBJ2-1 | NA | 14 | TRBD2 | TRBV12-3/TRBV12-4 | CASNVLAGYNEQFF | TGTGCCAGCAACGTACTAGCGGGGTACAATGAGCAGTTCTTC
TRBJ2-1 | few | 12 | TRBD2 | TRBV12-3/TRBV12-4 | CASTGLADEQFF | TGTGCCAGCACTGGACTAGCCGATGAGCAGTTCTTC
TRBJ1-2 | few | 14 | TRBD1 | TRBV20-1 | CSAREGGRFYGYTF | TGCAGTGCTAGAGAAGGGGGCAGATTCTATGGCTACACCTTC
TRBJ1-2 | NA | 13 | NA | TRBV20-1 | CSAQDRRNYGYTF | TGCAGTGCCCAGGACCGAAGGAACTATGGCTACACCTTC
TRBJ2-7 | NA | 14 | TRBD1 | TRBV7-2 | CASSSLQGAYEQYF | TGTGCCAGCAGCTCGCTCCAGGGGGCTTACGAGCAGTACTTC
TRBJ2-2 | few | 14 | TRBD2 | TRBV5-1 | CASRQTSGSVELFF | TGCGCCAGCAGACAGACTAGCGGGAGTGTGGAGCTGTTTTTT
TRBJ2-7 | many | 16 | TRBD2 | TRBV7-2 | CASSVTPGGRGYEQYF | TGTGCCAGCAGCGTAACACCGGGCGGGAGGGGTTACGAGCAGTACTTC
TRBJ2-7 | few | 15 | NA | TRBV28 | CASNIGTAPSYEQYF | TGTGCCAGCAACATTGGGACGGCTCCATCCTACGAGCAGTACTTC
TRBJ2-1 | few | 15 | NA | TRBV6-1 | CASSELRGTYNEQFF | TGTGCCAGCAGTGAACTCAGGGGAACCTACAATGAGCAGTTCTTC
TRBJ2-2 | NA | 14 | NA | TRBV24-1 | CATSDWRGTGELFF | TGTGCCACCAGTGATTGGCGCGGAACCGGGGAGCTGTTTTTT
TRBJ2-1 | NA | 11 | NA | TRBV7-9 | CASSLDPVQFF | TGTGCCAGCAGCTTAGATCCAGTCCAGTTCTTC
TRBJ2-5 | NA | 19 | TRBD2 | TRBV20-1 | CSARRSLGTSGAVKETQYF | TGCAGTGCTAGACGCTCACTTGGGACTAGCGGAGCGGTCAAGGAGACCCAGTACTTC
TRBJ2-3 | few | 17 | NA | TRBV6-1 | CASSQRARSTSTDTQYF | TGTGCCAGCAGCCAACGGGCTAGGTCAACTAGCACAGATACGCAGTATTTT
TRBJ2-7 | NA | 14 | NA | TRBV28 | CASSLFGGAYEQYF | TGTGCCAGCAGTTTATTTGGCGGAGCCTACGAGCAGTACTTC
TRBJ2-7 | NA | 13 | NA | TRBV28 | CASCRWGSYEQYF | TGTGCCAGCTGCCGCTGGGGGTCCTACGAGCAGTACTTC
TRBJ2-1 | NA | 16 | TRBD2 | TRBV9 | CASSPLSGGTYNEQFF | TGTGCCAGCAGCCCCCTTAGCGGGGGAACCTACAATGAGCAGTTCTTC
TRBJ2-1 | NA | 16 | TRBD2 | TRBV12-3/TRBV12-4 | CASSTAASGGVHEQFF | TGTGCCAGCAGTACGGCGGCTAGCGGGGGAGTTCATGAGCAGTTCTTC
TRBJ2-7 | many | 14 | NA | TRBV7-2 | CASSLGRTSYEQYF | TGTGCCAGCAGCTTGGGCAGGACATCCTACGAGCAGTACTTC
TRBJ2-3 | NA | 15 | TRBD2 | TRBV12-3/TRBV12-4 | CASRTSTGGGGTQYF | TGTGCCAGCAGAACCTCTACGGGGGGGGGCGGTACGCAGTATTTT
TRBJ2-1 | NA | 18 | TRBD2 | TRBV29-1 | CSVERLAGGPLPYNEQFF | TGCAGCGTTGAAAGACTAGCGGGGGGGCCCCTCCCTTACAATGAGCAGTTCTTC
TRBJ1-1 | NA | 13 | TRBD1 | TRBV12-3/TRBV12-4 | CASSRDREGEAFF | TGTGCCAGCAGTCGGGACAGGGAGGGGGAGGCTTTCTTT
TRBJ2-3 | NA | 14 | TRBD1 | TRBV11-2 | CASSLETGTRRQYF | TGTGCCAGCAGCTTAGAGACAGGGACCAGGAGGCAGTATTTT
TRBJ1-6 | NA | 15 | NA | TRBV12-3/TRBV12-4 | CASRIWTDYNSPLHF | TGTGCCAGCAGAATATGGACAGATTATAATTCACCCCTCCACTTT
TRBJ1-1 | many | 13 | NA | TRBV12-3/TRBV12-4 | CASSLQENTEAFF | TGTGCCAGCAGCTTACAGGAGAACACTGAAGCTTTCTTT
TRBJ1-1 | NA | 13 | NA | TRBV29-1 | CSVSGIMNTEAFF | TGCAGCGTCTCAGGGATAATGAACACTGAAGCTTTCTTT
TRBJ2-5 | few | 14 | NA | TRBV7-2 | CASSVTELEETQYF | TGTGCCAGCAGCGTTACAGAACTCGAAGAGACCCAGTACTTC
TRBJ2-1 | NA | 16 | NA | TRBV2 | CASRHRARSSYNEQFF | TGTGCCAGCAGGCACCGGGCACGTAGCTCCTACAATGAGCAGTTCTTC
TRBJ2-1 | NA | 15 | NA | TRBV4-2 | CASSQVLGARNEQFF | TGTGCCAGCAGCCAAGTTTTGGGAGCTCGCAATGAGCAGTTCTTC
TRBJ2-5 | NA | 13 | NA | TRBV28 | CASSIQGRETQYF | TGTGCCAGCAGCATCCAAGGGCGGGAGACCCAGTACTTC
TRBJ2-5 | few | 17 | NA | TRBV4-2 | CASSQLLLGQEQETQYF | TGTGCCAGCAGCCAACTTCTGTTAGGGCAGGAGCAAGAGACCCAGTACTTC
TRBJ1-1 | NA | 14 | TRBD1 | TRBV29-1 | CSVGGRQGNTEAFF | TGCAGCGTTGGGGGGAGACAGGGGAACACTGAAGCTTTCTTT
TRBJ2-1 | few | 13 | NA | TRBV7-9 | CASSLQGRNEQFF | TGTGCCAGCAGCTTACAGGGGAGGAATGAGCAGTTCTTC
TRBJ2-1 | many | 16 | TRBD1 | TRBV12-3/TRBV12-4 | CASSFDPGQGYNEQFF | TGTGCCAGCAGTTTTGATCCGGGACAGGGATACAATGAGCAGTTCTTC